These 20 T cell receptor beta chains originate from one sample sequenced in a study of persistence of HIV-infected CD4 T cells. The stimulus was an HIV-1 Gag 15-mer peptide pool, 0.85 to 1 ug/peptide/mL. CD40L-negative CD69-negative CD45RO-high memory CD4+ T cells were sorted as populations depleted of antigen-responding cells. This was the immunoSEQ version 4 assay in survey mode. Repertoires were generated with immunoSEQ multiplex PCR, while TCRdb's copy carries only in-frame clones and drops some. The table includes approximately 65,000 clones, about 69% detected once. The antigens of these receptors remain unknown. The sample in question was CD4+ T cells sorted from PBMCs after approximately 19-hour stimulation, obtained from a patient who received antiretroviral therapy. These receptors originate from an adult man with HIV who was CMV-seropositive.

This clone has just a few counts. The chain uses TRBV6-2 or TRBV6-3 and TRBJ2-1, with TRBD1 as a possible D gene (5 bases). The germline V gene has CDR1 MNHEY and CDR2 SVGEGT. V was clipped by 6 bases and J by 7 bases, with 10 bases between them. The CDR3 covers 12 residues. This CDR3 reads CASSLTENEQFF. CDR3 sequence (DNA): TGTGCCAGCAGCCTGACAGAGAATGAGCAGTTCTTC.

The chain employs TRBV10-1 and TRBJ2-1; 9 nucleotides match TRBD1. The CDR3 totals 14 residues. The germline V gene has CDR1 WNHNN and CDR2 SYGVQD (reference sequence). Unmatched junction bases numbered 1, after V lost 3 bases and J lost 4 bases. CDR3 protein: CASSEGTGYNEQFF. CDR3 DNA: TGCGCCAGCAGTGAAGGGACAGGGTACAATGAGCAGTTCTTC.

This clone is a singleton in its sample. The J gene is TRBJ1-6, the V gene TRBV28; D remains ambiguous. The CDR3 is 15 residues long. V lost 8 bases and J lost 6, with 17 bases in between. Per germline, CDR1 MDHEN and CDR2 SYDVKM. The CDR3 protein is CASCPRHGSNSPLHF. CDR3 DNA sequence: TGTGCCAGCTGCCCCCGACATGGGTCTAATTCACCCCTCCACTTT.

The V gene is TRBV27, the J gene TRBJ1-2; 7 nucleotides agree with TRBD1. Germline V lookup: CDR1 MNHEY, CDR2 SMNVEV (reference sequence). The CDR3 runs 18 residues. The ends lost 0 bases at V and 7 bases at J; junction bases unmatched: 17. CDR3 DNA: TGTGCCAGCAGTTTATCGCGAGACCCGGGACAGCAGTCGACTGGCTACACCTTC. Amino acids: CASSLSRDPGQQSTGYTF.

The sample holds a few counts of this clone. The genes are TRBV24-1 and TRBJ2-2, with TRBD1 matching over 8 bases. V trimming: 3 bases; J trimming: 1 base; junction bases outside the gene matches: 9. Germline V gives CDR1 KGHDR, CDR2 SFDVKD. The CDR3 has 18 amino acids. CDR3 amino acids: CATSDRRTGRWNTGELFF. The CDR3 nucleotides are TGTGCCACCAGTGATCGGAGGACAGGGCGATGGAACACCGGGGAGCTGTTTTTT.

The chain uses TRBV5-1 and TRBJ1-1; 9 nucleotides agree with TRBD1. The germline V gene has CDR1 SGHRS and CDR2 YFSETQ. The CDR3 covers 15 residues. Trimming removed 3 bases from V and 1 base from J; junction bases left unmatched: 4. The CDR3 protein is CASSYRGRENTEAFF. The CDR3 nucleotides read TGCGCCAGCAGCTACAGGGGGCGAGAGAACACTGAAGCTTTCTTT.

The chain employs TRBV6-5 and TRBJ2-6; D gene ambiguous. The V end was cut by 11 bases, the J end by 0 bases, with 14 bases between. CDR3 length: 15 residues. CDR1 is MNHEY and CDR2 is SVGAGI in the germline V gene. The CDR3 spells CAGQGWYSGANVLTF. In nucleotides, the CDR3 is TGTGCCGGGCAAGGATGGTACTCTGGGGCCAACGTCCTGACTTTC.

This clone has a count of ten or more. The chain carries TRBV4-1 and TRBJ2-4; TRBD2 is a possible D gene (7 bases). CDR3 length: 17 residues. V was trimmed by 1 base and J by 1 base, leaving 14 bases between them. Germline assignment: CDR1 MGHRA and CDR2 YSYEKL. DNA for the CDR3: TGCGCCAGCAGCCAAGTGAACAGGGAGGGGGCCAAAAACATTCAGTACTTC. It encodes CASSQVNREGAKNIQYF.

Only a few counts were recorded for this clone. The V and J genes are TRBV28 and TRBJ1-5, with D perhaps matching TRBD1 (6 bases). The CDR3 is 14 amino acids. V lost 5 bases and J lost 4, with 12 bases in between. Germline assignment: CDR1 MDHEN and CDR2 SYDVKM. The chain's CDR3 is CASSPGQPNQPQHF. The CDR3 coding sequence is TGTGCCAGCAGTCCAGGACAGCCTAATCAGCCCCAGCATTTT.

The gene calls are TRBV28 and TRBJ2-7; D could derive from TRBD1 or TRBD2 (5 bases each). Deletions cut 8 bases from V and 3 bases from J, with 8 bases between. This CDR3 spans 11 amino acids. Germline lookup yields CDR1 MDHEN and CDR2 SYDVKM. The CDR3, as DNA: TGTGCCAGCCGGGGACGCTACGAGCAGTACTTC. It codes for CASRGRYEQYF.

The rearrangement links TRBV27 to TRBJ1-6, with D possibly matching TRBD1 (6 bases). Per germline, CDR1 MNHEY and CDR2 SMNVEV (reference sequence). The CDR3 extends over 15 amino acids. V lost 2 bases and J lost 10, with 15 bases in between. The CDR3 spells CASSLRGQGISPLHF. The CDR3 region has the DNA TGTGCCAGCAGTTTACGGGGGCAGGGAATCTCACCCCTCCACTTT.

The chain combines TRBV6-1 with TRBJ1-5; possibly TRBD1 for D (6 bases). The germline V gene has CDR1 MNHNS and CDR2 SASEGT. V lost 0 bases, J lost 6 bases, and 9 bases lay in between. This CDR3 spans 14 amino acids. DNA for the CDR3: TGTGCCAGCAGTGAAGCGAACAGGGCTCAGCCCCAGCATTTT. It translates to CASSEANRAQPQHF.

The gene calls are TRBV20-1 and TRBJ1-6; D is possibly TRBD1 (5 bases). The length of the CDR3 is 15 residues. Per the germline V gene, CDR1 is DFQATT and CDR2 is SNEGSKA (reference sequence). With 3 bases removed from V and 11 bases from J, the gap between germline ends came to 20 bases. CDR3 protein: CSASKSGAGTTPLHF. DNA of the CDR3: TGCAGTGCTAGTAAGAGTGGGGCCGGGACGACACCCCTCCACTTT.

The chain joins TRBV18 to TRBJ1-6, with D possibly matching TRBD1 (5 bases). V was shortened by 5 bases and J by 0 bases, with 14 bases between the two germline ends. There are 17 residues in the CDR3. The V gene's germline CDR1 is KGHSH and CDR2 LQKENI. The DNA of the CDR3 is TGTGCCAGCTCAACGGGACCTCCGAGCTCCTATAATTCACCCCTCCACTTT. Translated, it gives CASSTGPPSSYNSPLHF. The complete variable domain, with remaining parts taken from reference TRBV18 and TRBJ1-6, reads NAGVMQNPRHLVRRRGQEARLRCSPMKGHSHVYWYRQLPEEGLKFMVYLQKENIIDESGMPKERFSAEFPKEGPSILRIQQVVRGDSAAYFCASSTGPPSSYNSPLHFGNGTRLTVT.

This clone has only one observation. The V and J genes are TRBV6-5 and TRBJ1-4, with a weak D call TRBD1 (5 bases). The CDR3 is 13 amino acids. Germline values: CDR1 MNHEY, CDR2 SVGAGI. The V end lost 8 bases, the J end lost 5 bases, and 12 bases lay between the germline ends. This CDR3 is CASRQISNEKLFF. The CDR3 DNA reads as TGTGCCAGCCGACAGATCTCAAATGAAAAACTGTTTTTT.

The chain is built from TRBV9 and TRBJ2-1; the D is unclear. Between the trimmed V and J ends, which lost 4 bases and 5 bases, there was a span of 10 bases. Germline CDR1 reads SGDLS; CDR2 reads YYNGEE. The CDR3 spans 13 residues. This CDR3 reads CASSPDWNNEQFF. CDR3 DNA: TGTGCCAGCAGCCCCGACTGGAACAATGAGCAGTTCTTC.

The V gene is TRBV5-1, the J gene TRBJ1-4; the D gene is possibly TRBD1 (6 bases). V gave up 4 bases and J gave up 0 bases, with 13 bases separating them. CDR1 and CDR2 (germline): SGHRS, YFSETQ. The CDR3 length is 16 residues. The CDR3 reads CASSPQGSSTNEKLFF. As DNA, the CDR3 is TGCGCCAGCAGCCCACAGGGATCCTCAACTAATGAAAAACTGTTTTTT.

The chain joins TRBV6-5 to TRBJ2-3; D is unclear. Trimming shortened V by 0 bases and J by 6 bases, and 10 bases separated the two germline ends. Looked up from germline, CDR1 is MNHEY and CDR2 is SVGAGI. This CDR3 comprises 14 residues. CDR3 protein: CASSYSYGVDTQYF. CDR3 DNA sequence: TGTGCCAGCAGTTACTCGTATGGGGTCGATACGCAGTATTTT.

This clone has just one count. The rearrangement uses TRBV6-5 and TRBJ1-2, with D possibly TRBD1 on 5 matching bases. The CDR3 loop spans 14 amino acids. V shed 4 bases and J shed 6 bases, with 15 bases lying between them. The V gene's germline CDR1 is MNHEY and CDR2 SVGAGI. The CDR3 loop reads CASSSGDSLHGYTF. The CDR3 nucleotides read TGTGCCAGCAGTTCGGGGGACTCCCTCCATGGCTACACCTTC.

This chain uses TRBV5-1 with TRBJ1-1, with D unclear. CDR3 size: 15 residues. Germline V gene sequence: CDR1 SGHRS, CDR2 YFSETQ. Trimming took 4 bases from V and 1 from J, leaving 14 bases between them. The CDR3 protein is CASSLVSRGNTEAFF. The CDR3 DNA sequence: TGCGCCAGCAGCCTAGTGAGCCGGGGGAACACTGAAGCTTTCTTT.